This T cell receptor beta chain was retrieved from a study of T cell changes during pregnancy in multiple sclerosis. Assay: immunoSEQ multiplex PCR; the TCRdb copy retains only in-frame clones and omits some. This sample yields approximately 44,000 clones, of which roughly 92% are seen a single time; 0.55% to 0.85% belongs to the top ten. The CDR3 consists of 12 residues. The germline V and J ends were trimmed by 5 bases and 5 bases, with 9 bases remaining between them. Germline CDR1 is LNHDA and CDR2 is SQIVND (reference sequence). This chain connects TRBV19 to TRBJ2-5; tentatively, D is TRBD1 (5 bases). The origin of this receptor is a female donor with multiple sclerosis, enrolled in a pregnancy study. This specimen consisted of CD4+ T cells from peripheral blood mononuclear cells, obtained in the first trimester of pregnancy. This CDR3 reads CASSQGYETQYF. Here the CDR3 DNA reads TGTGCCAGTAGTCAGGGTTACGAGACCCAGTACTTC.